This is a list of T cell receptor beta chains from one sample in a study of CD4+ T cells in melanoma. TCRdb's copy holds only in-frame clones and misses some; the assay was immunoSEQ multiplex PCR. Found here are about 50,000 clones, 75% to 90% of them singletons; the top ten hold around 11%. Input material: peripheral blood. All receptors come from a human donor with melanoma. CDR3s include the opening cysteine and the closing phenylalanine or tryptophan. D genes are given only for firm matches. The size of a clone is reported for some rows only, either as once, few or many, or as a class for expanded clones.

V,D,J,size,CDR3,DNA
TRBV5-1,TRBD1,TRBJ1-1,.,CASSAGSGTGHAFF,TGCGCCAGCAGCGCGGGGTCCGGGACAGGGCACGCTTTCTTT
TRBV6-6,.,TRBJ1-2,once,CASSRGGGSYGYTF,TGTGCCAGCAGCCGCGGGGGGGGATCTTATGGCTACACCTTC
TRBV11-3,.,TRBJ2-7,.,CASSSRGSYEQYF,TGTGCCAGCAGCTCGAGGGGCTCCTACGAGCAGTACTTC
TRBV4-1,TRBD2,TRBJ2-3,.,CASSQDGLATDTQYF,TGCGCCAGCAGCCAAGACGGACTAGCGACAGATACGCAGTATTTT
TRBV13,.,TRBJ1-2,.,CASSLRGFYGYTF,TGTGCCAGCAGCTTACGGGGCTTCTATGGCTACACCTTC
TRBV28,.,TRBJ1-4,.,CASSFLTASNEKLFF,TGTGCCAGCAGTTTTTTGACGGCCTCTAATGAAAAACTGTTTTTT
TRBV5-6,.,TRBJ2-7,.,CASTEWGQGGDEQYF,TGTGCCAGCACTGAATGGGGTCAGGGAGGCGACGAGCAGTACTTC
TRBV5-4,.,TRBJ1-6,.,CASSSRGTNSPLHF,TGTGCCAGCAGCTCCAGGGGCACTAATTCACCCCTCCACTTT
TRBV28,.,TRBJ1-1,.,CASSFGGPNTEAFF,TGTGCCAGCAGTTTCGGGGGCCCTAACACTGAAGCTTTCTTT
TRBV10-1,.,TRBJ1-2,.,CASSESGRERNYGYTF,TGCGCCAGCAGTGAGTCAGGCAGGGAAAGAAACTATGGCTACACCTTC
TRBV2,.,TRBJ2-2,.,CASRTQGMDTGELFF,TGTGCCAGCAGGACCCAGGGGATGGACACCGGGGAGCTGTTTTTT
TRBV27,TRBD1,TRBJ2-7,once,CASSRSGQVILNEQYF,TGTGCCAGCAGTAGGTCGGGACAGGTGATCCTCAACGAGCAGTACTTC